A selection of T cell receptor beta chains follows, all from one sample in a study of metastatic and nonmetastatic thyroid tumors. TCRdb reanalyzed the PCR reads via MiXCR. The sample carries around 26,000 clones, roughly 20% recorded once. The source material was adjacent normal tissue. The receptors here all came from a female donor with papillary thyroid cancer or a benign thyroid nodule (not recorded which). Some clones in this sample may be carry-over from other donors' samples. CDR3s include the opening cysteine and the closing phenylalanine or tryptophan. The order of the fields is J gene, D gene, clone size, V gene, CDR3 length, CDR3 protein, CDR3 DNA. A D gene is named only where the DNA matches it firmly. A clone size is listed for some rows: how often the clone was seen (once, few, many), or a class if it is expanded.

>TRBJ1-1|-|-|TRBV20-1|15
CSARGIRGGSTEAFF
TGCAGTGCTAGAGGAATAAGGGGAGGATCCACTGAAGCTTTCTTT
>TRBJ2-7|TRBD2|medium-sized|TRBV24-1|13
CATSGAGRGEQYF
TGTGCCACCAGTGGGGCCGGGCGGGGGGAGCAGTACTTC
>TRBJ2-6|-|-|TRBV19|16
CASSIQLGSVADVLTF
TGTGCCAGTAGTATCCAACTTGGATCTGTGGCCGACGTCCTGACTTTC
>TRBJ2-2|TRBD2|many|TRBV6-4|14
CASSRTGGPGELFF
TGTGCCAGCAGCCGTACGGGAGGCCCCGGGGAGCTGTTTTTT
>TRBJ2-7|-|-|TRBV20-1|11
CSARDFVEQYF
TGCAGTGCTAGAGATTTCGTCGAGCAGTACTTC
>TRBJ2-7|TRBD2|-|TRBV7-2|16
CASSLAASGGSYEQYF
TGTGCCAGCAGCTTAGCGGCTAGCGGAGGGTCCTACGAGCAGTACTTC
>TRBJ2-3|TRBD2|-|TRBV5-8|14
CASSLAGAPDTQYF
TGTGCCAGCAGCTTAGCGGGAGCACCAGATACGCAGTATTTT
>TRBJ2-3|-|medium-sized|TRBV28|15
CASSLGGVGRDTQYF
TGTGCCAGCAGTTTAGGCGGGGTGGGTAGAGATACGCAGTATTTT
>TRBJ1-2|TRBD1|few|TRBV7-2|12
CASSTPRGSYTF
TGTGCCAGCAGCACCCCCAGGGGGAGCTACACCTTC
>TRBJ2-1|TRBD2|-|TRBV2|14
CASSRTSGKRFEFF
TGTGCCAGCAGTAGGACTAGCGGGAAGAGGTTCGAGTTCTTC
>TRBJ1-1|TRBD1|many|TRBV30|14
CAWSPGTGNTEAFF
TGTGCCTGGAGCCCCGGGACAGGGAACACTGAAGCTTTCTTT
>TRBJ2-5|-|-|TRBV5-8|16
CASSPRGYGRGETQYF
TGTGCCAGCAGCCCCCGAGGTTACGGCCGCGGTGAGACCCAGTACTTC
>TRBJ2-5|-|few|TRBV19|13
CASSTQGKETQYF
TGTGCCAGTTCCACACAGGGCAAAGAGACCCAGTACTTC
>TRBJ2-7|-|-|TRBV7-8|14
CASILARRGDEQYF
TGCGCCAGCATCTTAGCGAGGAGGGGCGACGAGCAGTACTTC
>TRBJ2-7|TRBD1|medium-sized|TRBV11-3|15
CASSLGQGAKNEQYF
TGTGCCAGCAGCTTAGGGCAGGGGGCGAAAAACGAGCAGTACTTC
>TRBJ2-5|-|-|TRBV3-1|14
CASIPSAGVKTQYF
TGTGCCAGCATCCCATCGGCTGGAGTAAAGACCCAGTACTTC
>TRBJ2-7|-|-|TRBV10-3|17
CAISASTGVSARSEQYF
TGTGCCATCAGTGCGTCGACGGGGGTTAGCGCCCGTAGCGAGCAGTACTTC
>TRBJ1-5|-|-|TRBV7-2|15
CASRRSSGLGQPQHF
TGTGCCAGCAGACGAAGTTCGGGTCTAGGCCAGCCCCAGCATTTT
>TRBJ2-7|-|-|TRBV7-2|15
CASRQTTGGSYEKYF
TGTGCAAGCAGACAAACTACGGGTGGATCCTACGAGAAGTACTTC
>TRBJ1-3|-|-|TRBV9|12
CASSRGGNTIYF
TGTGCCAGCAGTCGGGGGGGAAACACCATATATTTT
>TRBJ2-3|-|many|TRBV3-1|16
CASSQGVGAGTDTQYF
TGTGCCAGCAGCCAAGGGGTGGGAGCGGGCACAGATACGCAGTATTTT
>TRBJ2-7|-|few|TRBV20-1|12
CSSLGGGHEQYF
TGCAGTTCTCTGGGGGGGGGCCACGAGCAGTACTTC